One sample yielded the 32 T cell receptor beta chains listed below, sequenced in a study of sequential checkpoint blockade in melanoma. Described treatment: randomized to nivolumab then ipilimumab (arm A) or the reverse (arm B). The assay was immunoSEQ multiplex PCR, and TCRdb's table has in-frame clones only and misses some. The sample shows about 22,000 clones, 27% of them seen only once. The sequencing here drew on tumor tissue (inferred from file names), taken from a patient given nivolumab and ipilimumab in sequence. These receptors were collected from a human donor with melanoma.

The genes are TRBV11-1 and TRBJ2-1; D may be TRBD1 (6 bases). Trimming removed 1 base at V and 4 bases at J, with 14 bases between. The CDR3 totals 16 residues. Germline V gives CDR1 SGHAT, CDR2 FQDESV (reference sequence). The CDR3 nucleotides read TGTGCCAGCAGCTTAGGAACGCAGGGGTGGTACAATGAGCAGTTCTTC. This translates into CASSLGTQGWYNEQFF.

The chain uses TRBV6-8 and TRBJ2-5; 9 nucleotides match TRBD1. This CDR3 region has 15 residues. The V gene end was trimmed by 1 base and the J gene end by 4 bases; junction bases not matched to a gene: 4. Germline lookup yields CDR1 MNHGY and CDR2 SAAAGT. The CDR3 nucleotides are TGTGCCAGCAGTTACTTGGGACAGGGAGGAGAGACCCAGTACTTC. As protein: CASSYLGQGGETQYF.

This clone has only a few counts. The V call is TRBV6-8, the J call TRBJ2-5; 8 nucleotides match TRBD2. V shed 6 bases, J shed 5 bases, and the junction held 2 bases outside the gene matches. The CDR3 totals 12 residues. Germline loops: CDR1 MNHGY, CDR2 SAAAGT. The CDR3: CASSGGGETQYF. In DNA, the CDR3 is TGTGCCAGCAGCGGGGGGGGCGAGACCCAGTACTTC.

This chain joins TRBV6-7 and TRBJ2-2; D assignment may be TRBD1 or TRBD2 (6 bases each). TRBV6-7 belongs to the ORF category, with a function that is uncertain. V lost 6 bases to trimming and J lost 0 bases, with 17 bases between them. This CDR3 has 17 amino acids. The CDR3 DNA reads TGTGCCAGCAGCCTACAGGGACTCTCATCGAACACCGGGGAGCTGTTTTTT. This codes for CASSLQGLSSNTGELFF.

The genes are TRBV28 and TRBJ1-1; TRBD1 is a possible D gene (6 bases). The CDR3 extends over 14 amino acids. The germline gives CDR1 MDHEN, CDR2 SYDVKM. V dropped 2 bases and J dropped 6 bases, with 13 bases sitting between them. In DNA form, the CDR3 reads TGTGCCAGCAGTTTAGGTCAGGGGAGCTCTGAAGCTTTCTTT. Translation gives CASSLGQGSSEAFF.

The V gene is TRBV11-3, the J gene TRBJ1-3; D is perhaps TRBD1 (5 bases). CDR3 length: 16 residues. Germline CDR1 is SGHNT and CDR2 is YENEEA. Trimming removed 0 bases at V and 11 bases at J, with 20 bases between. CDR3 loop: CASSLDLPGLPRPIYF. DNA of the CDR3: TGTGCCAGCAGCTTAGATCTTCCGGGGCTCCCGCGGCCCATATATTTT.

V usage is TRBV5-1 and J usage is TRBJ2-7; tentatively, D is TRBD1 (6 bases). There are 14 residues in the CDR3. CDR1 and CDR2 from the germline V gene are SGHRS and YFSETQ. V shed 4 bases and J shed 1 base, with 12 bases lying between them. The CDR3 DNA sequence: TGCGCCAGCAGCGTCATACAGGGTTCCTACGAGCAGTACTTC. The encoded protein is CASSVIQGSYEQYF.

This clone has just a few counts. Here the CDR3 DNA reads TGTGCCTGGAGCACAGGAGTCACTGAAGCTTTCTTT. This gives the protein CAWSTGVTEAFF. The genes are TRBV30 and TRBJ1-1; TRBD1 might be the D (5 bases). The CDR3 is 12 amino acids. The V end was cut by 3 bases, the J end by 4 bases, with 9 bases between. The germline gives CDR1 GTSNPN, CDR2 SVGIG (reference sequence).

This clone came up many times. The gene calls are TRBV6-8 and TRBJ1-5; 7 bases match TRBD1. The CDR3 runs 15 residues. The V segment lost 7 bases and the J segment 2 bases; nucleotides outside the gene matches: 8. Germline values: CDR1 MNHGY, CDR2 SAAAGT. The CDR3 spells CASKPEGAGNQPQHF. The CDR3 DNA is TGTGCCAGCAAGCCTGAGGGGGCTGGCAATCAGCCCCAGCATTTT.

This rearrangement joins TRBV28 to TRBJ1-1; D not resolved. CDR3 length: 12 residues. The germline V and J ends were trimmed by 1 base and 8 bases, with 8 bases remaining between them. From germline, CDR1 is MDHEN and CDR2 SYDVKM. The chain's CDR3 is CASSLFPGEAFF. CDR3 coding DNA: TGTGCCAGCAGTTTATTCCCTGGCGAAGCTTTCTTT.

There are a few counts of this clone. V and J are TRBV6-8 and TRBJ2-7, with a possible D match to TRBD2 (6 bases). The CDR3 is 13 residues long. Germline V lookup: CDR1 MNHGY, CDR2 SAAAGT. V was shortened by 0 bases and J by 4 bases, with 7 bases between the two germline ends. The CDR3 region is CASSYSEGYEQYF. CDR3 nucleotides: TGTGCCAGCAGTTACTCGGAGGGTTACGAGCAGTACTTC.

The chain combines TRBV6-8 with TRBJ2-1; 8 bases are a match to TRBD1. The CDR3 has 15 residues. V lost 5 bases to trimming and J lost 4 bases; unmatched junction nucleotides: 7. Germline CDR1 reads MNHGY; CDR2 reads SAAAGT. This CDR3 is CASSGGTGDYNEQFF. CDR3 nucleotide sequence: TGTGCCAGCAGTGGGGGGACAGGAGATTACAATGAGCAGTTCTTC.

This chain joins TRBV19 and TRBJ1-2; 9 bases line up with TRBD1. The CDR3 spans 16 residues. The V segment lost 5 bases and the J segment 6 bases; nucleotides outside the gene matches: 13. CDR1 and CDR2 (germline): LNHDA, SQIVND (reference sequence). The CDR3 bases are TGTGCCAGTAGTTGGGACAGGGACCCTCCGAGGGATGGCTACACCTTC. It translates to CASSWDRDPPRDGYTF.

J is TRBJ2-5 and V is TRBV18, with TRBD1 as a possible D gene (6 bases). Looked up from germline, CDR1 is KGHSH and CDR2 is LQKENI. This CDR3 contains 15 residues. V lost 5 bases and J lost 1, with 14 bases in between. The CDR3, as DNA: TGTGCCAGCTCATCGACCGGGACAATCCAAGAGACCCAGTACTTC. As protein: CASSSTGTIQETQYF. The whole variable domain, remainder taken from reference TRBV18 and TRBJ2-5, is NAGVMQNPRHLVRRRGQEARLRCSPMKGHSHVYWYRQLPEEGLKFMVYLQKENIIDESGMPKERFSAEFPKEGPSILRIQQVVRGDSAAYFCASSSTGTIQETQYFGPGTRLLVL.

As to this clone: One junction end disagrees with the germline gene, perhaps due to a read error. The chain links TRBV6-8 to TRBJ2-1, with 9 bases matching TRBD2. Germline lookup yields CDR1 MNHGY and CDR2 SAAAGT. This CDR3 contains 16 residues. The CDR3 is CAISGDLSSGSNEQFF. The CDR3 region has the DNA TGTGCCATCAGTGGGGACTTGAGTAGCGGGAGCAATGAGCAGTTCTTC.

The rearrangement uses TRBV6-4 and TRBJ1-6; 10 nucleotides agree with TRBD1. Unmatched junction bases numbered 13, after V lost 7 bases and J lost 10 bases. Germline CDR1 MRHNA, CDR2 SNTAGT. The CDR3 consists of 16 residues. The CDR3: CASTPQWDRGPSPLHF. CDR3 in DNA: TGTGCCAGCACCCCCCAATGGGACAGGGGTCCCTCACCCCTCCACTTT.

In its sample, this clone was seen a few times. V and J are TRBV6-4 and TRBJ1-3; D not certain. This CDR3 region has 11 residues. Between the trimmed V and J ends, which lost 5 bases and 4 bases, there was a span of 3 bases. Germline assignment: CDR1 MRHNA and CDR2 SNTAGT. CDR3 sequence reads: CASSYGNTIYF. The CDR3 DNA sequence: TGTGCCAGCAGTTACGGAAACACCATATATTTT.

The chain recombines TRBV19 with TRBJ1-1, with 8 bases that match TRBD1. This CDR3 spans 15 amino acids. The germline V gene has CDR1 LNHDA and CDR2 SQIVND (reference sequence). Trimming at V came to 3 bases and at J to 5 bases, leaving 8 bases not matched to a gene. CDR3 sequence: CASSIQGALRTEAFF. CDR3 sequence (DNA): TGTGCCAGTAGTATTCAGGGGGCGCTGAGGACTGAAGCTTTCTTT.

The chain combines TRBV19 with TRBJ2-7, with a possible D match to TRBD1 (6 bases). The germline V gene encodes CDR1 LNHDA and CDR2 SQIVND (reference sequence). The CDR3 extends over 17 amino acids. Trimming took off 1 base at V and 2 bases at J, with 18 bases between the two ends. The CDR3 DNA reads TGTGCCAGTAGTATAGCGGCTATGGGGGCCCTACCCTACGAGCAGTACTTC. This codes for CASSIAAMGALPYEQYF.

This clone came up a few times. This chain links TRBV18 with TRBJ2-1; 9 bases are shared with TRBD1. The CDR3 extends over 18 amino acids. The germline CDR1 and CDR2 sequences are KGHSH and LQKENI. The ends lost 5 bases at V and 3 bases at J; junction bases unmatched: 14. The CDR3 sequence: CASSTGGTGTGIYNEQFF. DNA for the CDR3: TGTGCCAGCTCAACAGGTGGCACCGGGACAGGGATCTACAATGAGCAGTTCTTC.

This clone has more than one count but fewer than ten. The V and J genes are TRBV6-8 and TRBJ2-5; tentative D call: TRBD2 (6 bases). V was shortened by 0 bases and J by 5 bases, with 19 bases between the two germline ends. CDR1 is MNHGY and CDR2 is SAAAGT in the germline V gene. The CDR3 runs 17 residues. CDR3 sequence (DNA): TGTGCCAGCAGTTACTCTGGGCGGGAAGAATTTCTGGAGACCCAGTACTTC. This encodes CASSYSGREEFLETQYF.

This clone was counted a few times. The rearrangement uses TRBV9 and TRBJ2-3, with 9 bases lining up with TRBD1. V shed 3 bases, J shed 0 bases, and the junction held 5 bases outside the gene matches. Germline CDR1 is SGDLS and CDR2 is YYNGEE. The CDR3 is made up of 16 amino acids. The CDR3 DNA reads TGTGCCAGCAGCGGACAGGGGGGACTTAGCACAGATACGCAGTATTTT. This encodes CASSGQGGLSTDTQYF.

The rearrangement links TRBV5-1 to TRBJ2-3; tentatively, D is TRBD1 or TRBD2 (5 bases each). This CDR3 has 15 amino acids. CDR1 is SGHRS, CDR2 YFSETQ, per germline. The germline V and J ends were trimmed by 2 bases and 4 bases, with 14 bases remaining between them. The CDR3 here is CASSLEGKEADTQYF. CDR3 in DNA: TGCGCCAGCAGCTTAGAGGGGAAGGAGGCAGATACGCAGTATTTT. Drawing the rest from reference TRBV5-1 and TRBJ2-3, the complete variable domain is KAGVTQTPRYLIKTRGQQVTLSCSPISGHRSVSWYQQTPGQGLQFLFEYFSETQRNKGNFPGRFSGRQFSNSRSEMNVSTLELGDSALYLCASSLEGKEADTQYFGPGTRLTVL.

The rearrangement links TRBV19 to TRBJ2-7; D assignment may be TRBD1 or TRBD2 (6 bases each). V was pared by 3 bases and J by 2 bases, with 11 bases between. The V gene's germline CDR1 is LNHDA and CDR2 SQIVND (reference sequence). The CDR3 totals 14 residues. Here the CDR3 DNA reads TGTGCCAGTAGTATGGGCGGGGACACCTACGAGCAGTACTTC. Its translation: CASSMGGDTYEQYF.

A few counts support this clone. V is TRBV28 and J is TRBJ1-5; D unresolved. Germline V gene lookup returns CDR1 MDHEN and CDR2 SYDVKM. The CDR3 has 13 residues. V was pared by 10 bases and J by 7 bases, with 17 bases between. Written as DNA, the CDR3 is TGTGCCACCCTTGGCGGACTGCGGCAGCCCCAGCATTTT. It is translated as CATLGGLRQPQHF.

This clone was seen a handful of times. The chain joins TRBV11-3 to TRBJ2-2; D may be TRBD1 or TRBD2 (7 bases each). CDR3 length equals 17 residues. V was shortened by 6 bases and J by 0 bases, with 17 bases between the two germline ends. Germline loops: CDR1 SGHNT, CDR2 YENEEA. CDR3 DNA: TGTGCCAGCAGTCTAGAGGGGGCGGGAGCGAACACCGGGGAGCTGTTTTTT. Its protein is CASSLEGAGANTGELFF. Full variable domain (outside the CDR3, taken from reference TRBV11-3 and TRBJ2-2): EAGVVQSPRYKIIEKKQPVAFWCNPISGHNTLYWYLQNLGQGPELLIRYENEEAVDDSQLPKDRFSAERLKGVDSTLKIQPAELGDSAVYLCASSLEGAGANTGELFFGEGSRLTVL.

The V gene is TRBV11-3, the J gene TRBJ2-1; the match to TRBD1 covers 11 bases. The trim removed 5 bases at V and 6 bases at J, leaving 6 bases unmatched. The CDR3 covers 15 residues. CDR1 and CDR2 from the germline V gene are SGHNT and YENEEA. CDR3 amino acids: CASSPGTGGSNEQFF. The CDR3 DNA sequence: TGTGCCAGCAGCCCTGGGACAGGGGGATCCAATGAGCAGTTCTTC. The whole variable domain, filled in from reference TRBV11-3 and TRBJ2-1, reads EAGVVQSPRYKIIEKKQPVAFWCNPISGHNTLYWYLQNLGQGPELLIRYENEEAVDDSQLPKDRFSAERLKGVDSTLKIQPAELGDSAVYLCASSPGTGGSNEQFFGPGTRLTVL.

There are many counts of this clone. A read error may account for a junction end that differs from germline. The J gene is TRBJ1-6, the V gene TRBV6-8; 7 bases map to TRBD1. Per germline, CDR1 MNHGY and CDR2 SAAAGT. The CDR3 consists of 15 residues. CDR3 coding DNA: TGTGCCATCAGTACCGAAGACAGGGATAATTCACCCCTCCACTTT. Protein: CAISTEDRDNSPLHF.

This chain links TRBV11-3 with TRBJ2-7; 11 bases are shared with TRBD2. V gave up 5 bases and J gave up 10 bases; unmatched junction bases: 13. Germline V lookup: CDR1 SGHNT, CDR2 YENEEA. The CDR3 is 15 amino acids. CDR3 residues: CASSELAGAWGRQYF. CDR3 coding DNA: TGTGCCAGCAGCGAACTAGCGGGGGCCTGGGGGCGACAGTACTTC. The full variable domain, its missing parts supplied by reference TRBV11-3 and TRBJ2-7, is EAGVVQSPRYKIIEKKQPVAFWCNPISGHNTLYWYLQNLGQGPELLIRYENEEAVDDSQLPKDRFSAERLKGVDSTLKIQPAELGDSAVYLCASSELAGAWGRQYFGPGTRLTVT.

The chain joins TRBV19 to TRBJ1-5; D call uncertain. This CDR3 is built from 17 residues. The V gene lost 3 bases and the J gene lost 9 bases, with 24 bases spanning the gap. The V gene's germline CDR1 is LNHDA and CDR2 SQIVND (reference sequence). The CDR3, as DNA: TGTGCCAGTAGTATCGACCCTGGACCTTTTCGGGAGGGGCCCCAGCATTTT. Translated: CASSIDPGPFREGPQHF.

This chain links TRBV19 with TRBJ2-6; 8 bases agree with TRBD1. Germline values: CDR1 LNHDA, CDR2 SQIVND (reference sequence). The CDR3 spans 20 residues. The trim removed 5 bases at V and 0 bases at J, leaving 15 bases unmatched. Written as DNA, the CDR3 is TGTGCCAGTAGTGATCGTACTTGGACAGGGCTAAGCTCTGGGGCCAACGTCCTGACTTTC. It yields the protein CASSDRTWTGLSSGANVLTF.

This chain connects TRBV19 to TRBJ1-2, with no clear D. Trimming took off 2 bases at V and 4 bases at J, with 8 bases between the two ends. The CDR3 extends over 13 amino acids. The germline V gene encodes CDR1 LNHDA and CDR2 SQIVND (reference sequence). The CDR3 bases are TGTGCCAGTAGTATATCCGGTCCCTATGGCTACACCTTC. Translation gives CASSISGPYGYTF.